This TCR beta chain derives from a study of early T cells in non-severe SARS-CoV-2 infection. Study context: The sequenced material was bulk RNA from unsorted whole blood, and its chains were unpaired. Overall study findings and caveats: Private and CD4 specificities were missed by VDJdb matching, which favored anti-spike CD8 responses.

This clonotype showed up many times. What it binds is not known. The CDR3 consists of 16 residues. V dropped 3 bases and J dropped 4; count of bases not matched to a gene: 4. Germline V gives CDR1 MRHNA, CDR2 SNTAGT. The library protocol tagged individual cDNA molecules with unique molecular identifiers. In TCRdb, the 5' RACE reads were re-called with MiXCR into one record per CDR3 protein. Of around 45,000 distinct CDR3 sequences detected, about 4% appear once; the ten largest clones hold roughly 3%. The genes are TRBV6-4 and TRBJ2-2; 11 positions agree with TRBD2. The sequencing input was whole blood. This TCR was recovered from an adult who was a healthcare worker with PCR-confirmed SARS-CoV-2 infection or an uninfected control (not recorded which). CDR3: CASSDTSGGITGELFF. For the CDR3, the DNA is TGTGCCAGCAGTGATACTAGCGGGGGAATCACCGGGGAGCTGTTTTTT.